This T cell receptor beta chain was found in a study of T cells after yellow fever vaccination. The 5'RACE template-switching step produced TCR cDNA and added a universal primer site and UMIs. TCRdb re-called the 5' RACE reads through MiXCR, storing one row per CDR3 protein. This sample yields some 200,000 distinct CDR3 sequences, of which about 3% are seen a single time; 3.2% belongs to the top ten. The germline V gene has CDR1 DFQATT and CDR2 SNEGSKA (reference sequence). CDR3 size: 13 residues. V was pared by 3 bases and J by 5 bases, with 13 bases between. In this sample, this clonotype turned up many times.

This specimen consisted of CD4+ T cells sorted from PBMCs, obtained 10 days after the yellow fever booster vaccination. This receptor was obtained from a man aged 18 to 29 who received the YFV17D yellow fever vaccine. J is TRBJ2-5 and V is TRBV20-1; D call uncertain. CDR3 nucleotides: TGCAGTGCTAGTCAGACTGTCATCGAGACCCAGTACTTC. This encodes CSASQTVIETQYF.